The clone carrying this T cell receptor beta chain was recorded at least ten times. The data originate from a study of T cells in Graves' hyperthyroidism and ophthalmopathy. Amplification yielded TCR beta CDR3 regions, with RNA transcripts as the source. In the first-round RT-PCR of the TCR CDR3, the HTBI primer set was used. TCRdb ran MiXCR on the multiplex PCR reads and lists one entry per CDR3 protein. The table records 650,000 to 700,000 distinct CDR3 sequences, 15% to 20% of them present only once. In germline, CDR1 is SGHVS, CDR2 FQNEAQ. The CDR3 contains 14 residues. V lost 3 bases and J lost 3; bases outside the gene matches: 2.

The TCR sequence derives from a man aged 50 to 59 with Graves' hyperthyroidism. The chain recombines TRBV7-8 with TRBJ1-1; TRBD1 matches at 9 bases. The sequenced sample consisted of blood. The CDR3 DNA reads as TGTGCCAGCAGCTTGGACAGGGGCTACACTGAAGCTTTCTTT. This gives the protein CASSLDRGYTEAFF.